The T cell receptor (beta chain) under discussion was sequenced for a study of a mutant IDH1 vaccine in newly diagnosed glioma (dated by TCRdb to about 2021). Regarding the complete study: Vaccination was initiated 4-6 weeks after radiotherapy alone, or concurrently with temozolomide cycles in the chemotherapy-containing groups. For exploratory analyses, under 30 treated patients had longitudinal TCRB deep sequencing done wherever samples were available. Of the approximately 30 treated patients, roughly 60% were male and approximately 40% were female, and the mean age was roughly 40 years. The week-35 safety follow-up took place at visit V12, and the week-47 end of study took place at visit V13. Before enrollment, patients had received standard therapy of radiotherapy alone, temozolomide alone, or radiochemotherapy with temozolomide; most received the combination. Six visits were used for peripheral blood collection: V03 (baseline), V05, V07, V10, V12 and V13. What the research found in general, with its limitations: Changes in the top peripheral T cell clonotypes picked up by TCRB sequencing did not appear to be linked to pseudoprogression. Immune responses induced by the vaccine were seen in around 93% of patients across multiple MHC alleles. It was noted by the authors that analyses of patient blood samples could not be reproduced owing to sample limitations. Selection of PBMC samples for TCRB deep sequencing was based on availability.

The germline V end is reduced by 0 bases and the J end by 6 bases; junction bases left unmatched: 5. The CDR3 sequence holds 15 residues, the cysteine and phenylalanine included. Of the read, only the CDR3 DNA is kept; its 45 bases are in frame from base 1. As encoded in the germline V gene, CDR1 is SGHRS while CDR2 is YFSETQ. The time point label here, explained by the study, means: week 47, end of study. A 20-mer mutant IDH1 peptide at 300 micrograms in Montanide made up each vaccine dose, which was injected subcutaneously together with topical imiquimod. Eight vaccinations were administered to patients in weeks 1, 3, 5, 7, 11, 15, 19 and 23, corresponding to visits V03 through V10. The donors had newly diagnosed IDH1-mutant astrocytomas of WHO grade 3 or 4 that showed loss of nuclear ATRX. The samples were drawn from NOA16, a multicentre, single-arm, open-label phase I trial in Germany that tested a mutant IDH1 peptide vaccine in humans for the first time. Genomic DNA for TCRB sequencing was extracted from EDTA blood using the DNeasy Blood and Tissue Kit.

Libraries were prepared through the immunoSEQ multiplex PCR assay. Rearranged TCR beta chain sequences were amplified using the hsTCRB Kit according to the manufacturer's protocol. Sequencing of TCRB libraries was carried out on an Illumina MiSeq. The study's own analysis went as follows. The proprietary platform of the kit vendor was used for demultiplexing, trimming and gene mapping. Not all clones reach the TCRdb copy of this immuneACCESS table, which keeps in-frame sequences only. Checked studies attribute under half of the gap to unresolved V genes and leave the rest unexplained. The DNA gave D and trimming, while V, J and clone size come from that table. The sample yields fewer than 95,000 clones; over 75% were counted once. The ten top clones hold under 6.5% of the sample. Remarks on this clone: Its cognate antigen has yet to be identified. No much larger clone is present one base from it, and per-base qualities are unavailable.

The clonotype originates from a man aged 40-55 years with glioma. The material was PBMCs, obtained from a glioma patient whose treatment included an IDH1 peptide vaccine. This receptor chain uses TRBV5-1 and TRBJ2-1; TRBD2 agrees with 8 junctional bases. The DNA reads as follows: TGCGCCAGCAGCTTGGCTATAGCGGGGAGCAATGAGCAGTTCTTC. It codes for CASSLAIAGSNEQFF. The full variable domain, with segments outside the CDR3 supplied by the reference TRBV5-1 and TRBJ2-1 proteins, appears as KAGVTQTPRYLIKTRGQQVTLSCSPISGHRSVSWYQQTPGQGLQFLFEYFSETQRNKGNFPGRFSGRQFSNSRSEMNVSTLELGDSALYLCASSLAIAGSNEQFFGPGTRLTVL.